Listed here are 17 T cell receptor beta chains from one sample, sequenced in a study of blood T cells in healthy people across ages. Next came a second PCR, run for about 7 to 12 cycles, which used a sample-barcoded 5' primer along with a J-beta primer mix. TCRdb itself ran the 5' RACE reads through MiXCR, one entry per CDR3 protein. The data contain about 780,000 distinct CDR3 sequences, approximately 67% of them singletons. The sample consisted of blood. Source of these receptors: a man aged 30-40 years in good health.

The genes are TRBV10-3 and TRBJ2-3; 8 bases map to TRBD1. CDR3 size: 16 residues. Trimming at V came to 2 bases and at J to 6 bases, leaving 10 bases not matched to a gene. Germline-derived CDR1 and CDR2 are ENHRY and SYGVKD. The CDR3, as DNA: TGTGCCATCAGTGAGACATGGACAGGGCCCACGGATACGCAGTATTTT. Amino acid sequence: CAISETWTGPTDTQYF.

The J gene is TRBJ2-7, the V gene TRBV5-1, with D maybe TRBD1 (6 bases). The length of the CDR3 is 15 residues. Germline-derived CDR1 and CDR2 are SGHRS and YFSETQ. V lost 4 bases, J lost 1 base, and 15 bases lay in between. The CDR3 reads CASSPGQIISYEQYF. The CDR3 bases are TGCGCCAGCAGCCCCGGACAGATCATTTCCTACGAGCAGTACTTC.

The rearrangement uses TRBV4-1 and TRBJ2-3; 10 bases match TRBD2. This CDR3 contains 15 residues. V was clipped by 0 bases and J by 9 bases; unmatched bases: 6. Germline V CDR1 and CDR2: MGHRA, YSYEKL. CDR3: CASSQDGTSVETQYF. The CDR3 DNA reads TGCGCCAGCAGCCAAGACGGGACTAGCGTCGAGACGCAGTATTTT.

In the case of this clonotype: Germline and junction disagree at one end, which may indicate a read error. The J gene is TRBJ2-7, the V gene TRBV4-2; D remains ambiguous. This CDR3 spans 16 amino acids. Germline assignment: CDR1 LGHNA and CDR2 YNFKEQ. The CDR3 DNA sequence: TGTGCCAGCAGCCCAAGCGTTCAGGAACCCTCCCACGAGCAGTACTTC. Amino acids: CASSPSVQEPSHEQYF.

This clonotype has a count of ten or more. The chain has TRBV7-9 and TRBJ1-4; D gene unclear. Germline assignment: CDR1 SEHNR and CDR2 FQNEAQ (reference sequence). This CDR3 has 13 amino acids. V dropped 2 bases and J dropped 7 bases, with 8 bases sitting between them. The CDR3 DNA is TGTGCCAGCAGCTTACCGACGGTTGAAAAACTGTTTTTT. Translating gives CASSLPTVEKLFF.

This clonotype was found once. This rearrangement joins TRBV6-5 to TRBJ1-1; 8 nucleotides agree with TRBD1. Germline loops: CDR1 MNHEY, CDR2 SVGAGI. This CDR3 region has 15 residues. Trimming removed 0 bases from V and 3 bases from J; junction bases left unmatched: 3. The CDR3 DNA reads as TGTGCCAGCAGTTACTCGACAGGGGCGGACACTGAAGCTTTCTTT. Protein sequence: CASSYSTGADTEAFF.

This clonotype showed up just a few times. V is TRBV9 and J is TRBJ2-3; 7 positions match TRBD2. V lost 0 bases, J lost 2 bases, and 3 bases stayed unmatched. CDR3 length equals 15 residues. The germline V gene encodes CDR1 SGDLS and CDR2 YYNGEE. For the CDR3, the DNA is TGTGCCAGCAGCGTAGCTCAGCGGGACACAGATACGCAGTATTTT. Protein product: CASSVAQRDTDTQYF.

This clonotype was found a few times. The CDR3 region has the DNA TGTGCCAGCAGCTTAGAGGCAGAGCAGCCCCAGCATTTT. It yields the protein CASSLEAEQPQHF. The chain combines TRBV7-9 with TRBJ1-5; the D is unclear. The CDR3 totals 13 residues. Germline-derived CDR1 and CDR2 are SEHNR and FQNEAQ (reference sequence). With 1 base removed from V and 7 bases from J, the gap between germline ends came to 8 bases.

This chain uses TRBV6-2 or TRBV6-3 with TRBJ2-5, with 8 nucleotides matching TRBD2. This CDR3 contains 14 residues. Germline assignment: CDR1 MNHEY and CDR2 SVGEGT. The J segment lost 1 base and the V segment lost 8 bases, leaving 6 bases of the junction unmatched. The CDR3 is CASCNGGAQETQYF. The DNA of the CDR3 is TGTGCCAGCTGTAACGGGGGGGCCCAAGAGACCCAGTACTTC.

The V call is TRBV5-1, the J call TRBJ2-7, with TRBD2 as a possible D gene (5 bases). The germline gives CDR1 SGHRS, CDR2 YFSETQ. The CDR3 has 13 amino acids. The V end was cut by 0 bases, the J end by 3 bases, with 7 bases between. CDR3 protein: CASSLGGNYEQYF. CDR3 in DNA: TGCGCCAGCAGCTTGGGAGGGAACTACGAGCAGTACTTC.

This clonotype was observed a few times. The chain is built from TRBV20-1 and TRBJ2-3, with TRBD2 matching over 12 bases. Germline lookup yields CDR1 DFQATT and CDR2 SNEGSKA (reference sequence). The ends lost 5 bases at V and 4 bases at J; junction bases unmatched: 10. This CDR3 is built from 16 residues. This CDR3 reads CSAWDPSGGVPDTQYF. CDR3 sequence (DNA): TGCAGTGCTTGGGACCCTAGCGGGGGGGTCCCAGATACGCAGTATTTT.

This clonotype was seen ten or more times. The V call is TRBV28, the J call TRBJ2-7; D ambiguous. The CDR3 totals 11 residues. Trimming took off 6 bases at V and 4 bases at J, with 7 bases between the two ends. The germline V gene encodes CDR1 MDHEN and CDR2 SYDVKM. In DNA, the CDR3 is TGTGCCAGCAGCCACGGATACGAGCAGTACTTC. Translated, it gives CASSHGYEQYF.

The chain recombines TRBV27 with TRBJ1-4; TRBD1 matches at 7 bases. The V gene's germline CDR1 is MNHEY and CDR2 SMNVEV (reference sequence). The CDR3 totals 15 residues. Trimming took 2 bases from V and 0 from J; bases not matched to a gene: 0. The chain's CDR3 is CASSLQGATNEKLFF. The CDR3 DNA reads as TGTGCCAGCAGTTTACAGGGGGCAACTAATGAAAAACTGTTTTTT.

In its sample, this clonotype was seen once. The chain joins TRBV5-6 to TRBJ2-1, with a tentative D call TRBD2 (5 bases). The CDR3 contains 16 residues. Trimming pared 2 bases from V and 0 bases from J, leaving 12 bases between. The germline gives CDR1 SGHDT, CDR2 YYEEEE. CDR3 DNA: TGTGCCAGCAGCTTTATTAAACTAGTCTCCTACAATGAGCAGTTCTTC. The encoded protein is CASSFIKLVSYNEQFF.

This clonotype showed up just once. V usage is TRBV3-1 and J usage is TRBJ2-7; 12 nucleotides match TRBD2. There are 15 residues in the CDR3. V was pared by 4 bases and J by 3 bases, with 4 bases of the junction left unmatched. Looked up from germline, CDR1 is LGHDT and CDR2 is YNNKEL (reference sequence). The CDR3, as DNA: TGTGCCAGCAGCCTCGGGACTAGCGGGTTCTACGAGCAGTACTTC. Translated: CASSLGTSGFYEQYF.

The genes are TRBV6-5 and TRBJ2-1; TRBD1 matches 8 bases. This CDR3 contains 16 residues. The ends lost 2 bases at V and 10 bases at J; junction bases unmatched: 13. Per germline, CDR1 MNHEY and CDR2 SVGAGI. The CDR3: CASSYGDRPPQQEQFF. DNA of the CDR3: TGTGCCAGCAGTTACGGGGACAGGCCGCCCCAACAGGAGCAGTTCTTC.

V usage is TRBV7-3 and J usage is TRBJ1-1, with 7 nucleotides matching TRBD1. This CDR3 is 14 amino acids long. Germline trimming cut 3 bases from V and 6 bases from J; bases unmatched to any gene: 7. The germline V gene has CDR1 SGHTA and CDR2 FQGTGA. CDR3 in DNA: TGTGCCAGCAGCTTCACAGGGGAGGGATCTGAAGCTTTCTTT. It codes for CASSFTGEGSEAFF.